Given below is one TCR beta chain in context. The sample belongs to a study of shared clonotypes between healthy human individuals. Germline V lookup: CDR1 SNHLY, CDR2 FYNNEI. This CDR3 spans 12 amino acids. V shed 1 base and J shed 5 bases, with 5 bases lying between them. The run depth of the assay was deep. Some 30,000 T cell genomes (around 190 ng DNA) went into each sorted-subset replicate. Profiled with immunoSEQ multiplex PCR; TCRdb holds only in-frame clones, not every one. This table has about 2.3 million clones, around 90% appearing once. The sample was naive CD4+ T cells from PBMCs. This sample's subset: CD45RA+ positively selected. The genes are TRBV2 and TRBJ2-5; D gene ambiguous. The TCR comes from a young man in good health. Some clones in this sample may be carry-over from other donors' samples. The CDR3 DNA is TGTGCCAGCAGTGAAGTGGAGGAGACCCAGTACTTC. Translated, it gives CASSEVEETQYF.